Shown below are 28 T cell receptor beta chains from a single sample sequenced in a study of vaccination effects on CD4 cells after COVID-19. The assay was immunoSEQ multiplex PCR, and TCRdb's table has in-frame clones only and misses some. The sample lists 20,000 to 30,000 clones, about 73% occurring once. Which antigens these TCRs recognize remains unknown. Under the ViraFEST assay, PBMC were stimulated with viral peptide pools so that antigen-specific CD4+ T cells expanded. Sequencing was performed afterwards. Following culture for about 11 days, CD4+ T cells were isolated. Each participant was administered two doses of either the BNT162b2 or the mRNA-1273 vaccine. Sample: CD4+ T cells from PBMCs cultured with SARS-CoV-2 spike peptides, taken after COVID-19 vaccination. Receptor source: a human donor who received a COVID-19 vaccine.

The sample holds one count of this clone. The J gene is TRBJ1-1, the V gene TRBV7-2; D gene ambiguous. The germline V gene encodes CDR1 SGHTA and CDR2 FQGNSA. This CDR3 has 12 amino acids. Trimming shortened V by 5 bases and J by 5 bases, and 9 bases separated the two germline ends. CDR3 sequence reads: CASSRANTEAFF. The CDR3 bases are TGTGCCAGCAGCCGGGCCAATACTGAAGCTTTCTTT.

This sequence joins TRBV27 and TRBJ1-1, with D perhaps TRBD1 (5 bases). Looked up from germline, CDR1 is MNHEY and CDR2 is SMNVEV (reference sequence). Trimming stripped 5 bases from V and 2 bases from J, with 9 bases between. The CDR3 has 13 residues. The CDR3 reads CASSVRDNTEAFF. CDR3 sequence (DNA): TGTGCCAGCAGTGTCCGGGACAACACTGAAGCTTTCTTT.

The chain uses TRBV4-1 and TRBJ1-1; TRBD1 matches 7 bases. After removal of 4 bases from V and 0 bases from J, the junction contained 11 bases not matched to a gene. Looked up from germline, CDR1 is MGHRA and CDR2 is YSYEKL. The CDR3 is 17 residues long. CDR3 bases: TGCGCCAGCAGCCCTAGTCCCGGGACAGTTATGAACACTGAAGCTTTCTTT. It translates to CASSPSPGTVMNTEAFF.

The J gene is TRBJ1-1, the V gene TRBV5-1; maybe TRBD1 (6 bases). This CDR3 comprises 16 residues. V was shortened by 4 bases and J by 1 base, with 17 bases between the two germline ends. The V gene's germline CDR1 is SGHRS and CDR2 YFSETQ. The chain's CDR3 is CASSVGGTLQNTEAFF. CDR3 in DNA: TGCGCCAGCAGCGTTGGTGGGACACTCCAGAACACTGAAGCTTTCTTT.

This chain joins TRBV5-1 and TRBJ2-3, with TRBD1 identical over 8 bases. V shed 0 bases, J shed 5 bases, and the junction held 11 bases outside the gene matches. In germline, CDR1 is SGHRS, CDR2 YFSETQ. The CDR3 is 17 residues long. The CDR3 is CASSLAYTGGGLDTQYF. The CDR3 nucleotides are TGCGCCAGCAGCTTGGCCTATACAGGGGGTGGGCTAGATACGCAGTATTTT.

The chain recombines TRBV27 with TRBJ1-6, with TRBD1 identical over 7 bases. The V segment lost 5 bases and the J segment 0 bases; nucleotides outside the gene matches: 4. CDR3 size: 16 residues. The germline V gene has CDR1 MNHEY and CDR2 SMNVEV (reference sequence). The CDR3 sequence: CASSLGQASYNSPLHF. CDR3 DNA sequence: TGTGCCAGCAGTCTAGGACAGGCCTCCTATAATTCACCCCTCCACTTT.

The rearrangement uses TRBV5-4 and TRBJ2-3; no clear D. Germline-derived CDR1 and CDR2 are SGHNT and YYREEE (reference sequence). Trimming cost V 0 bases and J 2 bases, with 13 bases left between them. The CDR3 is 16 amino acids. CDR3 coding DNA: TGTGCCAGCAGCTTGGTCGTTAACTCGTACACAGATACGCAGTATTTT. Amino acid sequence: CASSLVVNSYTDTQYF.

In DNA, the CDR3 is TGTGCCAGCGAAGCGAGAGGGCGCGTAGGGACTGAAGCTTTCTTT. Its protein product is CASEARGRVGTEAFF. The V call is TRBV6-5, the J call TRBJ1-1; no reliable D call. The CDR3 extends over 15 amino acids. The germline V gene encodes CDR1 MNHEY and CDR2 SVGAGI. Trimming shortened V by 8 bases and J by 5 bases, and 21 bases separated the two germline ends.

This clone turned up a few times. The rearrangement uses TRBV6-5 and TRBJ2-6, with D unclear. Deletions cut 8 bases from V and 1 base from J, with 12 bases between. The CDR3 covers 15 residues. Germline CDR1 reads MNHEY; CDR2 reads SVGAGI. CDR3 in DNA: TGTGCCAGCTTCGGCGGTCATTCTGGGGCCAACGTCCTGACTTTC. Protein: CASFGGHSGANVLTF.

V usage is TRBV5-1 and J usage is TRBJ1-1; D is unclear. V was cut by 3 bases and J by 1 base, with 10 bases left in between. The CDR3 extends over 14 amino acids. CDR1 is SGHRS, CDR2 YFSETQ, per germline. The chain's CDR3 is CASSYSDGNTEAFF. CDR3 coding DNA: TGCGCCAGCAGCTACTCAGACGGGAACACTGAAGCTTTCTTT.

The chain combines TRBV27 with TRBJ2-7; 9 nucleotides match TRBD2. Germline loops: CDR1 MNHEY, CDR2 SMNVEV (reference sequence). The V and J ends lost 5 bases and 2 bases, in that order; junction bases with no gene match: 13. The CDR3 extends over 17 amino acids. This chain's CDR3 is CASSPYGGGRGPYEQYF. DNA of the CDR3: TGTGCCAGCAGTCCGTATGGGGGCGGGAGGGGCCCCTACGAGCAGTACTTC.

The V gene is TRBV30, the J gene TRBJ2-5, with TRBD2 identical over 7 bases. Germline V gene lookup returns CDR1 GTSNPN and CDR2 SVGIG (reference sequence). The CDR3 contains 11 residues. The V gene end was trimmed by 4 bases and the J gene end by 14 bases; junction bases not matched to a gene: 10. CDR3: CAWNSAGTKYF. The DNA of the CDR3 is TGTGCCTGGAACTCCGCCGGGACTAAATACTTC.

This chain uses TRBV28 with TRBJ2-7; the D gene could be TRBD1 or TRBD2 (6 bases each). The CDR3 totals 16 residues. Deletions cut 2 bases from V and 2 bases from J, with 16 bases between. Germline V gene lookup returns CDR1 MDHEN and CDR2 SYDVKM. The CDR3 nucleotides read TGTGCCAGCAGTTTAGGGGGCGGGACGCCTCCCTACGAGCAGTACTTC. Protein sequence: CASSLGGGTPPYEQYF.

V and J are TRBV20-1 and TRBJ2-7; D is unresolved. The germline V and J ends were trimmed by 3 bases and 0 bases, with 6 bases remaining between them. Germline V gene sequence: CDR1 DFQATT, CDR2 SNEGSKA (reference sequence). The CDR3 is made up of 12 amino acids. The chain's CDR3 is CSASSYSYEQYF. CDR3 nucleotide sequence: TGCAGTGCTAGTTCCTACTCCTACGAGCAGTACTTC.

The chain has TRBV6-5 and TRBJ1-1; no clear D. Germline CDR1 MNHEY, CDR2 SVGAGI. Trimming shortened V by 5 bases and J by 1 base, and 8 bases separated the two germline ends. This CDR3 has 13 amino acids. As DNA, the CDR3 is TGTGCCAGCAGTCCTTATACGAACACTGAAGCTTTCTTT. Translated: CASSPYTNTEAFF.

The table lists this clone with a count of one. The CDR3 DNA reads TGCAGCGTCGGACAGGGGAGTGATGAAAAACTGTTTTTT. Translating it yields CSVGQGSDEKLFF. The V gene is TRBV29-1, the J gene TRBJ1-4; 9 positions match TRBD1. V lost 6 bases to trimming and J lost 6 bases; unmatched junction nucleotides: 5. This CDR3 is 13 amino acids long. Germline lookup yields CDR1 SQVTM and CDR2 ANQGSEA.

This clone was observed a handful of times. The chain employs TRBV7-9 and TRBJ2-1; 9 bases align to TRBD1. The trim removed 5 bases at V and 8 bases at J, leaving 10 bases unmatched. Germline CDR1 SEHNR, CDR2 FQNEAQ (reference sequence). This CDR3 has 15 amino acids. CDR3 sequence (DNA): TGTGCCAGCAGCCGGGACAGGGTCCGATCCGATGAGCAGTTCTTC. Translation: CASSRDRVRSDEQFF.

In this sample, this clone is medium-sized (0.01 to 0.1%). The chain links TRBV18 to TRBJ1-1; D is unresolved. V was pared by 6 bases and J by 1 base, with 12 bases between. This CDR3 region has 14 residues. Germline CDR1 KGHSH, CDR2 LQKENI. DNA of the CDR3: TGTGCCAGCTCTCCCGCGAGGGCGAACACTGAAGCTTTCTTT. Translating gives CASSPARANTEAFF.

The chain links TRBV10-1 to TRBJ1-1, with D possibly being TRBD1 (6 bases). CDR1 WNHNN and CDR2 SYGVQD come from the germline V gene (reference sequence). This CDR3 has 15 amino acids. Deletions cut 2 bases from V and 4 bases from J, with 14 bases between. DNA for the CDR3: TGCGCCAGCAGTGAGGAGAATACAGGGCGCACTGAAGCTTTCTTT. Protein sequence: CASSEENTGRTEAFF.

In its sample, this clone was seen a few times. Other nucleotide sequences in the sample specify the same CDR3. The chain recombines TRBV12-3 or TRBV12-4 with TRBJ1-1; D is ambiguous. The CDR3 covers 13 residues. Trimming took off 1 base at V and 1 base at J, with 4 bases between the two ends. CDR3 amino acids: CASSLGKNTEAFF. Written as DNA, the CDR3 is TGTGCCAGCAGTTTAGGCAAGAACACTGAAGCTTTCTTT.

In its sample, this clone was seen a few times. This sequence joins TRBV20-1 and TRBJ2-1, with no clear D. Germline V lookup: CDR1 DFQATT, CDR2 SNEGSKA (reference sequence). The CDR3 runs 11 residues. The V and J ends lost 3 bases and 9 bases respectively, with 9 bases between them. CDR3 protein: CSASPSGEQFF. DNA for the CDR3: TGCAGTGCTAGTCCCAGTGGTGAGCAGTTCTTC.

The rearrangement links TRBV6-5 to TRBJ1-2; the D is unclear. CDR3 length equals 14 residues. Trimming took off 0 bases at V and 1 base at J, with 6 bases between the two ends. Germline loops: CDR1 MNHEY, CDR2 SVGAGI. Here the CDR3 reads CASSYSLNNYGYTF. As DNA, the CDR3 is TGTGCCAGCAGTTACTCGTTGAATAACTATGGCTACACCTTC.

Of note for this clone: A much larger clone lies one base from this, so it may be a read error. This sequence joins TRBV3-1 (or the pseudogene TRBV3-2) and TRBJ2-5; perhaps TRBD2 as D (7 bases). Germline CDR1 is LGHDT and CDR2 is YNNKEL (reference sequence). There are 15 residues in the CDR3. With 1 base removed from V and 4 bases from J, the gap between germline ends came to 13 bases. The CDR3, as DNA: TGTGCCAGCAGCCAAGGGGGGGGGCGGGGAGAGACCCAGTACTTC. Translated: CASSQGGGRGETQYF.

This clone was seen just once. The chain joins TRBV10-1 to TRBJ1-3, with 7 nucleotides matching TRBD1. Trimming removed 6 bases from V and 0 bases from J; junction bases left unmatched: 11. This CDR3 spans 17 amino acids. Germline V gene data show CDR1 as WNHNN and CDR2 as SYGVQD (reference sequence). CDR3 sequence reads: CASSPVVGQSSGNTIYF. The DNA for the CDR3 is TGCGCCAGCAGCCCAGTCGTGGGACAGAGCTCTGGAAACACCATATATTTT.

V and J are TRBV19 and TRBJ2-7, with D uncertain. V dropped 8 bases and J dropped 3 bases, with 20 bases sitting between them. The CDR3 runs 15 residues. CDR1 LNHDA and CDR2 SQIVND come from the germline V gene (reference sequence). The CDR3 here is CASRASGRSFYEQYF. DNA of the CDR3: TGTGCCAGTCGAGCGTCAGGACGGAGTTTCTACGAGCAGTACTTC.

The CDR3 spells CASSQIVGMADTQYF. As DNA, the CDR3 is TGCGCCAGCAGCCAAATCGTGGGTATGGCAGATACGCAGTATTTT. V usage is TRBV4-1 and J usage is TRBJ2-3; D gene ambiguous. CDR3 length equals 15 residues. Germline V CDR1 and CDR2: MGHRA, YSYEKL. Deletions cut 2 bases from V and 4 bases from J, with 13 bases between.

CDR3 amino acids: CASSSGQSTNEKLFF. Written as DNA, the CDR3 is TGTGCCAGCAGCTCGGGACAGTCAACTAATGAAAAACTGTTTTTT. This chain connects TRBV5-4 to TRBJ1-4, with TRBD1 identical over 7 bases. Germline V gives CDR1 SGHNT, CDR2 YYREEE (reference sequence). Losses at the gene ends were 3 bases for V and 0 bases for J; bases not matched to a gene: 2. The CDR3 is 15 residues long.

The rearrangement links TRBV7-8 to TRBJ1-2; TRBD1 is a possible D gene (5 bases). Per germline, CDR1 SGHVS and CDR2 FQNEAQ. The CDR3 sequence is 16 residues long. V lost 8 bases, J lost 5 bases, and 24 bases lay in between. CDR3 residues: CASSDLGPTPMYGYTF. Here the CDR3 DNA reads TGTGCCAGCTCCGACCTGGGACCGACACCAATGTATGGCTACACCTTC.